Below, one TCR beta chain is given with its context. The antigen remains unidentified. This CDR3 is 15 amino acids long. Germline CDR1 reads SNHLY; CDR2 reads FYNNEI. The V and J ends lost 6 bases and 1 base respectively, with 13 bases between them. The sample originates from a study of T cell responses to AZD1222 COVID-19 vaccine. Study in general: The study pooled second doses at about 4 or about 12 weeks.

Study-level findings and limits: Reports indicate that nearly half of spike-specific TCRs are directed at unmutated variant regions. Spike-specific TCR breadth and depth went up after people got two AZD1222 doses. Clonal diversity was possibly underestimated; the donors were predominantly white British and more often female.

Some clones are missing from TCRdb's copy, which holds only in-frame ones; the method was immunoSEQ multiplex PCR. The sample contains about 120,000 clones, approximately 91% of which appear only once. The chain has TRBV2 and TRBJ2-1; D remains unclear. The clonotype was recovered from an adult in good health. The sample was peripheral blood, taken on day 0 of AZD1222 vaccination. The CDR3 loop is CASSPWGSSYNEQFF. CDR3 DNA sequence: TGTGCCAGCAGCCCCTGGGGTAGTTCCTACAATGAGCAGTTCTTC.